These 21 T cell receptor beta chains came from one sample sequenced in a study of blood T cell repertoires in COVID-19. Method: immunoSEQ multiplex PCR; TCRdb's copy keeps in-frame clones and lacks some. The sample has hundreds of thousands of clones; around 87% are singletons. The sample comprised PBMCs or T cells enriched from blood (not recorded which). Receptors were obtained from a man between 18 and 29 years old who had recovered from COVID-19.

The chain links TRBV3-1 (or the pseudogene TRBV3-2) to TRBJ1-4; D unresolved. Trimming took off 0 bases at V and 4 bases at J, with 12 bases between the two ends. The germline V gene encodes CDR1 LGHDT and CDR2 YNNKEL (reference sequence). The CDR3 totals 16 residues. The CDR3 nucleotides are TGTGCCAGCAGCCAAGAGCTAACCGCACTTAATGAAAAACTGTTTTTT. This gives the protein CASSQELTALNEKLFF.

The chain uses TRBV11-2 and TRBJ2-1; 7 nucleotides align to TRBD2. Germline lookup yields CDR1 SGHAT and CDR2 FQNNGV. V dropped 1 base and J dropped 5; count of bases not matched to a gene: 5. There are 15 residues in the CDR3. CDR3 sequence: CASSLGWLADNEQFF. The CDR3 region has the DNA TGTGCCAGCAGCTTAGGTTGGCTAGCGGACAATGAGCAGTTCTTC.

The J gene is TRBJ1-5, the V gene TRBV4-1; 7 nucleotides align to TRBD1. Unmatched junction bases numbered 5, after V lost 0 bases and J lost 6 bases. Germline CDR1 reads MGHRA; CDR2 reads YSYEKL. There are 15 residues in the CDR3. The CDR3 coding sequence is TGCGCCAGCAGCCAAGATAGGGGGCTAGGTCAGCCCCAGCATTTT. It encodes CASSQDRGLGQPQHF.

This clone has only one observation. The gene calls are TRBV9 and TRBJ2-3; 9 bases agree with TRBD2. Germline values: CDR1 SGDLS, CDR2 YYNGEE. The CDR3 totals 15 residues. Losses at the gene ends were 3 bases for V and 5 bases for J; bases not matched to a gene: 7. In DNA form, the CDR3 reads TGTGCCAGCAGCGGAAGGGCGGGAGGGGGAGATACGCAGTATTTT. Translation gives CASSGRAGGGDTQYF.

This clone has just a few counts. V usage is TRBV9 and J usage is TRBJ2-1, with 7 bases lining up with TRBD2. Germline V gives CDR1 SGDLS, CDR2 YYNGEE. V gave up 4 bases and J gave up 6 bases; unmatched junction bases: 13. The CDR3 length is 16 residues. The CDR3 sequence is CASSPRVSGIGNEQFF. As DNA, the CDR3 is TGTGCCAGCAGCCCGCGGGTCAGCGGGATTGGCAATGAGCAGTTCTTC.

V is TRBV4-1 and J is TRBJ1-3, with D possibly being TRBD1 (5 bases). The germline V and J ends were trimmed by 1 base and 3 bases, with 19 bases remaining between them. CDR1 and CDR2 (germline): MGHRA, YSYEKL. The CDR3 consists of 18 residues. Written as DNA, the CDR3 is TGCGCCAGCAGCCAAGCTCCCGACAGTATAAAATATGGAAACACCATATATTTT. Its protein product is CASSQAPDSIKYGNTIYF.

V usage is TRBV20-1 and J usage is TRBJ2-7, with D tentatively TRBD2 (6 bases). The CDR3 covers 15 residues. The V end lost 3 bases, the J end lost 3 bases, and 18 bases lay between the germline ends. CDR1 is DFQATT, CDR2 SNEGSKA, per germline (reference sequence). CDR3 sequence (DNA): TGCAGTGCTAGTCTGTCGGCGGGAATATTCTACGAGCAGTACTTC. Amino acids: CSASLSAGIFYEQYF.

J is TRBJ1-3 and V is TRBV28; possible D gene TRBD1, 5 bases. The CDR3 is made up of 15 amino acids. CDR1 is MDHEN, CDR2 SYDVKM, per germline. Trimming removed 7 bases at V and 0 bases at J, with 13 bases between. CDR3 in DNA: TGTGCCAGCACCCTAAGACAGTTCTCTGGAAACACCATATATTTT. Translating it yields CASTLRQFSGNTIYF.

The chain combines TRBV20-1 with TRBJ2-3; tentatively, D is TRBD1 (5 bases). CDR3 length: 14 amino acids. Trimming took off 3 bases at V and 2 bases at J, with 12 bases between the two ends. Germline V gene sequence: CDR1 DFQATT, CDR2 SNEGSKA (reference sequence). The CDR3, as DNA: TGCAGTGCTAGTCGCCAGGGCCACACAGATACGCAGTATTTT. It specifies CSASRQGHTDTQYF.

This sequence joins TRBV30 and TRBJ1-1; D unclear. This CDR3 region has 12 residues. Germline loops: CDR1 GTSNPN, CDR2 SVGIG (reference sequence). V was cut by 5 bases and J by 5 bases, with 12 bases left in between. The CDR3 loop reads CAWGLGRTEAFF. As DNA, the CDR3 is TGTGCCTGGGGACTCGGGAGGACTGAAGCTTTCTTT. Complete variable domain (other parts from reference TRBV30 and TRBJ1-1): SQTIHQWPATLVQPVGSPLSLECTVEGTSNPNLYWYRQAAGRGLQLLFYSVGIGQISSEVPQNLSASRPQDRQFILSSKKLLLSDSGFYLCAWGLGRTEAFFGQGTRLTVV.

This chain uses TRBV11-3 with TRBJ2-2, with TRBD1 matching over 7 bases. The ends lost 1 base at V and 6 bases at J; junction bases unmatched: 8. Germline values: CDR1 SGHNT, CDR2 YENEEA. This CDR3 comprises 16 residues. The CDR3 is CASSLGQGSGPGELFF. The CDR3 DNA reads TGTGCCAGCAGCTTAGGACAGGGTTCGGGCCCCGGGGAGCTGTTTTTT.

In DNA, the CDR3 is TGTGCCAGCAGACAAGGGGGCGTAGATGGCTACACCTTC. This gives the protein CASRQGGVDGYTF. V is TRBV7-2 and J is TRBJ1-2, with 7 nucleotides matching TRBD1. CDR1 and CDR2 (germline): SGHTA, FQGNSA. CDR3 length: 13 amino acids. J gave up 6 bases and V 6 bases, and 7 bases lay outside the gene matches.

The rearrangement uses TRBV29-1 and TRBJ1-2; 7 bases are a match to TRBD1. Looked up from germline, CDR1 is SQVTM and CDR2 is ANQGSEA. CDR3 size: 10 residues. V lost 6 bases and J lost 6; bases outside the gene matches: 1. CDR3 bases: TGCAGCGTCGGACAGGATGGCTACACCTTC. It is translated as CSVGQDGYTF.

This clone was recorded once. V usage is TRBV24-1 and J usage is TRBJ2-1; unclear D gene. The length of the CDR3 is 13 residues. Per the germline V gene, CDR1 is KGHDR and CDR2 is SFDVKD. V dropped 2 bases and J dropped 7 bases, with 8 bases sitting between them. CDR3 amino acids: CATSDWATNEQFF. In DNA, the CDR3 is TGTGCCACCAGTGATTGGGCTACGAATGAGCAGTTCTTC.

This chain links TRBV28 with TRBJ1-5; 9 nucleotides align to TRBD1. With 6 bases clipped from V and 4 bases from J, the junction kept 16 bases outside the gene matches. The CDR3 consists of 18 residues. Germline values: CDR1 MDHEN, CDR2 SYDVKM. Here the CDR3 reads CASRTGGAAGVINQPQHF. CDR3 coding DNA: TGTGCCAGCAGAACAGGGGGCGCCGCGGGGGTGATTAATCAGCCCCAGCATTTT.

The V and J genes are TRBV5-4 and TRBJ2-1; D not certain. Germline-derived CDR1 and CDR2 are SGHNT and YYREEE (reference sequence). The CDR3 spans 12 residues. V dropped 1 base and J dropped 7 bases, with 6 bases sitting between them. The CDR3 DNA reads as TGTGCCAGCAGCTTGTATTTGAATGAGCAGTTCTTC. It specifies CASSLYLNEQFF.

For the CDR3, the DNA is TGTGCCACCAGCAGAGGTGGGGGCTACTATGGCTACACCTTC. Its protein is CATSRGGGYYGYTF. The chain employs TRBV15 and TRBJ1-2; D might be TRBD1 (6 bases). V was shortened by 1 base and J by 3 bases, with 9 bases between the two germline ends. The germline gives CDR1 LNHNV, CDR2 YYDKDF (reference sequence). The CDR3 covers 14 residues.

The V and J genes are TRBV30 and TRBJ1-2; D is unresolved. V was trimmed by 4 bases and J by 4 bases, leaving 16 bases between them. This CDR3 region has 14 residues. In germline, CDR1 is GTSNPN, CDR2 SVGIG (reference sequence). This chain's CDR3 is CAWTRKGDSYGYTF. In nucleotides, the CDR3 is TGTGCCTGGACCCGGAAAGGAGATAGCTATGGCTACACCTTC.

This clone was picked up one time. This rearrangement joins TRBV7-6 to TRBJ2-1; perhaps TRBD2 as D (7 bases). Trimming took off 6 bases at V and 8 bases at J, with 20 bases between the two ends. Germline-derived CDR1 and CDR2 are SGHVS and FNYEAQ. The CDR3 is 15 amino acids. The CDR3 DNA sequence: TGTGCCAGCAGTTTGGGGGGGGCACCAGGAGATGAGCAGTTCTTC. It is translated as CASSLGGAPGDEQFF. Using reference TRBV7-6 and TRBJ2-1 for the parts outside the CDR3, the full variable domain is GAGVSQSPRYKVTKRGQDVALRCDPISGHVSLYWYRQALGQGPEFLTYFNYEAQQDKSGLPNDRFSAERPEGSISTLTIQRTEQRDSAMYRCASSLGGAPGDEQFFGPGTRLTVL.

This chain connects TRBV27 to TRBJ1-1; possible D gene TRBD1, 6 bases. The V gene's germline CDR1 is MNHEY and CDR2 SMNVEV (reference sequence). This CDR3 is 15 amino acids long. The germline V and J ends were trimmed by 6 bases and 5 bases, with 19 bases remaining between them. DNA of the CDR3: TGTGCCAGCAGACCGGGACCCCGAGGGGGAACTGAAGCTTTCTTT. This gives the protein CASRPGPRGGTEAFF.

The CDR3 here is CASSSGSGGATDTQYF. The CDR3 DNA is TGTGCCAGCAGTTCAGGTAGCGGGGGGGCAACAGATACGCAGTATTTT. The genes are TRBV28 and TRBJ2-3, with 11 bases identical to TRBD2. V trimming: 4 bases; J trimming: 3 bases; junction bases outside the gene matches: 6. The CDR3 runs to 16 residues. Germline V gene data show CDR1 as MDHEN and CDR2 as SYDVKM.